Below, 24 T cell receptor beta chains from the same sample are listed, as sequenced in a study of cytomegalovirus exposure and HLA in healthy donors. 13 Jbeta primers and 60 Vbeta primers were used for the PCR. Profiling relied on immunoSEQ multiplex PCR, and the TCRdb table lists in-frame clones only, not all of them. The data hold 85,000 to 90,000 clones, with roughly 80% observed a single time. The sequenced sample consisted of PBMCs. These receptors were obtained from a man aged 25-40 years in good health and CMV-seropositive.

The CDR3 DNA reads as TGTGCCAGCAGCAACAAGGTGCAGGGGTTAGGCTCTGGAAACACCATATATTTT. This encodes CASSNKVQGLGSGNTIYF. This chain connects TRBV21-1 to TRBJ1-3; TRBD1 is the table's D call, not checked against the DNA. TRBV21-1 is deemed a pseudogene. The CDR3 runs to 18 residues.

This clone was observed a few times. J is TRBJ2-2 and V is TRBV6-5; 7 bases line up with TRBD1. Germline CDR1 and CDR2: MNHEY and SVGAGI. J was trimmed by 4 bases and V by 2 bases; bases with no gene match: 7. The CDR3 has 16 residues. Here the CDR3 reads CASSYLQGSGTGELFF. Here the CDR3 DNA reads TGTGCCAGCAGTTACCTACAGGGGTCGGGCACCGGGGAGCTGTTTTTT.

The chain couples TRBV6-6 to TRBJ1-2, with no clear D. Germline CDR1 MNHNY, CDR2 SVGAGI (reference sequence). The V end was cut by 8 bases, the J end by 0 bases, with 16 bases between. This CDR3 has 15 amino acids. This chain's CDR3 is CASGFGGESNYGYTF. The DNA for the CDR3 is TGTGCCAGCGGTTTTGGCGGGGAATCTAACTATGGCTACACCTTC.

This clone was observed a few times. This sequence joins TRBV6-5 and TRBJ1-2, with 7 bases identical to TRBD1. The V gene's germline CDR1 is MNHEY and CDR2 SVGAGI. The CDR3 loop spans 14 amino acids. Trimming removed 5 bases from V and 6 bases from J; junction bases left unmatched: 9. The CDR3 is CASSERQGLDGYTF. The DNA for the CDR3 is TGTGCCAGCAGTGAACGACAGGGTCTCGATGGCTACACCTTC.

V is TRBV7-9 and J is TRBJ2-1, with D uncertain. Germline CDR1 is SEHNR and CDR2 is FQNEAQ (reference sequence). The CDR3 sequence is 15 residues long. V was clipped by 5 bases and J by 3 bases, with 14 bases between them. The CDR3 sequence is CASSPSGSGYNEQFF. CDR3 coding DNA: TGTGCCAGCAGCCCGTCCGGGTCCGGCTACAATGAGCAGTTCTTC.

The gene calls are TRBV5-6 and TRBJ2-7; possibly TRBD2 for D (6 bases). Germline V gene lookup returns CDR1 SGHDT and CDR2 YYEEEE. The length of the CDR3 is 12 residues. Trimming removed 4 bases at V and 11 bases at J, with 16 bases between. CDR3 loop: CASSGGGALEYF. Here the CDR3 DNA reads TGTGCCAGCAGCGGAGGCGGGGCCTTAGAGTACTTC.

Of note for this clone: The sample contains more than one DNA sequence encoding this CDR3. V is TRBV2 and J is TRBJ2-7; weak D call: TRBD2 (6 bases). The CDR3 sequence is 13 residues long. Germline V lookup: CDR1 SNHLY, CDR2 FYNNEI. The V and J ends lost 5 bases and 3 bases respectively, with 11 bases between them. CDR3 bases: TGTGCCAGCAGTCCCGGGGGTGTCTACGAGCAGTACTTC. Protein product: CASSPGGVYEQYF.

The V call is TRBV29-1, the J call TRBJ1-2; unclear D gene. The CDR3 runs 11 residues. The V end lost 4 bases, the J end lost 6 bases, and 9 bases lay between the germline ends. Germline-derived CDR1 and CDR2 are SQVTM and ANQGSEA. The CDR3 nucleotides read TGCAGCGTTGGGGCAGACGATGGCTACACCTTC. Protein sequence: CSVGADDGYTF.

About this clone itself: The same CDR3 can be traced to other DNA sequences in this sample. The chain joins TRBV7-9 to TRBJ1-6; tentatively, D is TRBD1 (5 bases). Germline V gene sequence: CDR1 SEHNR, CDR2 FQNEAQ (reference sequence). The length of the CDR3 is 19 residues. Trimming left V 3 bases short and J 0 bases short, with 18 bases between. CDR3 residues: CASSFPPARTSSYNSPLHF. The CDR3 DNA reads TGTGCCAGCAGCTTTCCTCCGGCCAGGACAAGCTCCTATAATTCACCCCTCCACTTT.

The genes are TRBV6-5 and TRBJ2-5; the D gene is possibly TRBD1 (6 bases). Trimming took off 8 bases at V and 0 bases at J, with 7 bases between the two ends. Germline CDR1 MNHEY, CDR2 SVGAGI. The CDR3 is 12 residues long. CDR3 coding DNA: TGTGCCAGCCACAGGGACCAAGAGACCCAGTACTTC. Encoded protein: CASHRDQETQYF.

The chain employs TRBV6-5 and TRBJ1-6; TRBD1 might be the D (6 bases). The CDR3 has 16 amino acids. Between the trimmed V and J ends, which lost 4 bases and 8 bases, there was a span of 18 bases. Germline V gene lookup returns CDR1 MNHEY and CDR2 SVGAGI. The CDR3, as DNA: TGTGCCAGCAGTTTGACCCTGGGGACAATGTATTCACCCCTCCACTTT. Amino acids: CASSLTLGTMYSPLHF.

The count of this clone is one. The V and J genes are TRBV2 and TRBJ2-3, with 8 bases lining up with TRBD1. The germline V gene has CDR1 SNHLY and CDR2 FYNNEI. With V trimmed by 6 bases and J by 2 bases, 13 bases remained unmatched. This CDR3 region has 17 residues. The CDR3 spells CASRGTRDRGPTDTQYF. The CDR3 bases are TGTGCCAGCAGAGGTACCCGAGACAGGGGCCCCACAGATACGCAGTATTTT.

This clone was counted between two and nine times. V and J are TRBV28 and TRBJ2-4; D may be TRBD1 (6 bases). This CDR3 is built from 15 residues. The V gene's germline CDR1 is MDHEN and CDR2 SYDVKM. V lost 5 bases and J 3 bases, leaving 14 bases between the germline ends. CDR3 amino acids: CASSLQDSFKNIQYF. The DNA for the CDR3 is TGTGCCAGCAGTCTCCAGGACAGCTTCAAAAACATTCAGTACTTC.

The chain recombines TRBV6-6 with TRBJ1-1; 9 nucleotides align to TRBD1. V lost 6 bases to trimming and J lost 5 bases; unmatched junction nucleotides: 4. The CDR3 runs to 13 residues. The germline V gene has CDR1 MNHNY and CDR2 SVGAGI (reference sequence). The CDR3 DNA reads TGTGCCAGCAGAGACAGGGGGAGTACTGAAGCTTTCTTT. Protein: CASRDRGSTEAFF.

This clone appeared once. The V gene is TRBV2, the J gene TRBJ1-1, with TRBD1 matching over 7 bases. The CDR3 consists of 19 residues. J was trimmed by 2 bases and V by 5 bases; bases with no gene match: 20. CDR1 is SNHLY and CDR2 is FYNNEI in the germline V gene. CDR3 sequence (DNA): TGTGCCAGCAGTCCCCCCTCCGGGGCACAGGCAGGGGGAAACACTGAAGCTTTCTTT. It yields the protein CASSPPSGAQAGGNTEAFF.

J is TRBJ1-6 and V is TRBV30; TRBD1 aligns across 7 bases. V lost 4 bases and J lost 4; bases outside the gene matches: 1. CDR3 length equals 13 residues. CDR1 and CDR2 (germline): GTSNPN, SVGIG (reference sequence). The CDR3 spells CAWTTGYNSPLHF. The DNA of the CDR3 is TGTGCCTGGACGACAGGGTATAATTCACCCCTCCACTTT.

The rearrangement joins TRBV27 to TRBJ2-7, with a tentative D call TRBD1 (5 bases). V lost 2 bases and J 3 bases, leaving 11 bases between the germline ends. The CDR3 is 14 residues long. Germline CDR1 reads MNHEY; CDR2 reads SMNVEV (reference sequence). The CDR3 DNA sequence: TGTGCCAGCAGTTTAACGACAGCCCACTACGAGCAGTACTTC. Encoded protein: CASSLTTAHYEQYF.

Details on this clone: One end of the junction does not line up with germline, which may come from a read error. This rearrangement joins TRBV7-9 to TRBJ1-1; perhaps TRBD1 as D (5 bases). This CDR3 has 17 amino acids. Germline CDR1 and CDR2: SEHNR and FQNEAQ (reference sequence). In DNA form, the CDR3 reads TGTTCCAGCAGCTTAGACGATATTTTGGGGGAGGTCACTGAAGCTTTCTTT. This encodes CSSSLDDILGEVTEAFF.

The chain combines TRBV29-1 with TRBJ1-3; 9 nucleotides match TRBD1. The CDR3 is 16 residues long. Germline CDR1 reads SQVTM; CDR2 reads ANQGSEA. V gave up 5 bases and J gave up 4 bases; unmatched junction bases: 12. The CDR3 nucleotides are TGCAGCGTTTCTCTCTCACAGGGGGCGCTAGGAAACACCATATATTTT. It specifies CSVSLSQGALGNTIYF.

The J gene is TRBJ1-5, the V gene TRBV30; no clear D. The germline V gene has CDR1 GTSNPN and CDR2 SVGIG (reference sequence). Between the trimmed V and J ends, which lost 3 bases and 7 bases, there was a span of 13 bases. The CDR3 is 13 residues long. DNA for the CDR3: TGTGCCTGGAGCCGCCAGCGGGGACAGCCCCAGCATTTT. It translates to CAWSRQRGQPQHF.

This chain links TRBV6-5 with TRBJ2-5; the D gene is possibly TRBD1 (6 bases). The DNA end favors TRBJ2-7, so the J call may be wrong. Germline V gene lookup returns CDR1 MNHEY and CDR2 SVGAGI. The length of the CDR3 is 14 residues. The CDR3 sequence: CASSYRDNKVEQYF. CDR3 sequence (DNA): TGTGCCAGCAGCTACCGGGACAACAAGGTCGAGCAGTACTTC.

The rearrangement joins TRBV7-9 to TRBJ1-2; TRBD1 matches at 7 bases. V dropped 6 bases and J dropped 6; count of bases not matched to a gene: 13. The germline CDR1 and CDR2 sequences are SEHNR and FQNEAQ (reference sequence). There are 15 residues in the CDR3. CDR3 protein: CASSSTTQTGNGYTF. The DNA of the CDR3 is TGTGCCAGCAGTTCCACTACCCAGACAGGGAATGGCTACACCTTC.

The chain uses TRBV18 and TRBJ2-2, with D possibly matching TRBD1 (6 bases). This CDR3 comprises 17 residues. V lost 3 bases, J lost 1 base, and 15 bases lay in between. Germline V gene sequence: CDR1 KGHSH, CDR2 LQKENI. DNA of the CDR3: TGTGCCAGCTCACCCCCGCCAGGGGTGGGGAACACCGGGGAGCTGTTTTTT. Encoded protein: CASSPPPGVGNTGELFF.

The chain has TRBV18 and TRBJ2-2, with D perhaps TRBD1 (6 bases). Germline loops: CDR1 KGHSH, CDR2 LQKENI. The CDR3 runs 14 residues. The V end lost 5 bases, the J end lost 5 bases, and 12 bases lay between the germline ends. The CDR3 coding sequence is TGTGCCAGCTCAACACAGGGAGAGACCGGGGAGCTGTTTTTT. It codes for CASSTQGETGELFF.